These T cell receptor beta chains were read from a single sample in a study of T-cell reconstitution after alpha-beta-depleted transplantation in children. TCRdb re-analysed the PCR reads in MiXCR, keeping a single row per CDR3 protein. The sample carries 750,000 to 950,000 distinct CDR3 sequences, about 15% recorded once. The source material was PBMCs, mostly from graft donor cells, sampled 360 days after TCRalphabeta/CD19-depleted stem cell transplant. The receptor source for this set is a male patient under 18 who had a stem cell transplant for acute lymphoblastic leukemia, so the T cells may come from the graft donor. Each CDR3 is given with its conserved first and last residue. Fields, in order: V gene, CDR3 length, CDR3 protein.

V gene: TRBV19; CDR3 length: 15; CDR3 protein: CASSNSGTGEETQYF
V gene: TRBV12-3/TRBV12-4; CDR3 length: 12; CDR3 protein: CASRGTAGELFF
V gene: TRBV20-1; CDR3 length: 13; CDR3 protein: CSAQTSANYEQYF
V gene: TRBV7-9; CDR3 length: 12; CDR3 protein: CASSFDGNTIYF
V gene: TRBV15; CDR3 length: 14; CDR3 protein: CATSSAGDNSPLHF
V gene: TRBV12-3/TRBV12-4; CDR3 length: 14; CDR3 protein: CASSLASGAYEQYF
V gene: TRBV9; CDR3 length: 14; CDR3 protein: CASSGLGRADTQYF
V gene: TRBV12-3/TRBV12-4; CDR3 length: 15; CDR3 protein: CASSFSRASYNEQFF
V gene: TRBV5-1; CDR3 length: 15; CDR3 protein: CASSLGQGLAYGYTF
V gene: TRBV27; CDR3 length: 16; CDR3 protein: CASSLSWGDSTYEQYF
V gene: TRBV5-5; CDR3 length: 14; CDR3 protein: CASSFIGGSTEAFF
V gene: TRBV12-3/TRBV12-4; CDR3 length: 12; CDR3 protein: CASSLGPESGYF
V gene: TRBV5-5; CDR3 length: 12; CDR3 protein: CASSLWVNEQFF
V gene: TRBV5-1; CDR3 length: 15; CDR3 protein: CASRLGDALPNGYTF
V gene: TRBV5-1; CDR3 length: 15; CDR3 protein: CASSLRAGEGYEQYF
V gene: TRBV18; CDR3 length: 15; CDR3 protein: CASSPPNLSGETQYF
V gene: TRBV5-1; CDR3 length: 14; CDR3 protein: CASSLLQRNSPLHF
V gene: TRBV7-3; CDR3 length: 13; CDR3 protein: CASSFGTYNEQFF
V gene: TRBV11-2; CDR3 length: 17; CDR3 protein: CASSTFPRTSGSYEQYF
V gene: TRBV30; CDR3 length: 17; CDR3 protein: CAWSGLAGGPTQWEQYF
V gene: TRBV9; CDR3 length: 12; CDR3 protein: CASSQDRAELFF
V gene: TRBV24-1; CDR3 length: 16; CDR3 protein: CATSPAPGQGIDEQYF
V gene: TRBV9; CDR3 length: 14; CDR3 protein: CASSVSSGAYEQYF
V gene: TRBV6-1; CDR3 length: 14; CDR3 protein: CASSGLADLYEQYF
V gene: TRBV5-1; CDR3 length: 15; CDR3 protein: CASSKTSGRAIEQFF
V gene: TRBV5-1; CDR3 length: 15; CDR3 protein: CASSLDRKDDTEAFF